These 8 T cell receptor beta chains were all obtained from the same sample, sequenced in a study of tumour-infiltrating T cells in Burkitt lymphoma. TCRdb's table, derived via immunoSEQ multiplex PCR, lists solely in-frame clones and lacks some. This sample has 4,000 to 5,000 clones, with 20% to 25% found just once. The sample was tumor tissue. These receptors were obtained from a human donor with diffuse large B-cell lymphoma.

J is TRBJ2-2 and V is TRBV5-1, with 8 bases matching TRBD1. V was pared by 4 bases and J by 3 bases, with 17 bases of the junction left unmatched. The CDR3 has 19 residues. Germline V gene lookup returns CDR1 SGHRS and CDR2 YFSETQ. The CDR3 reads CASSPPRTGKPDDTGELFF. The CDR3 bases are TGCGCCAGCAGCCCACCCCGGACAGGGAAGCCAGATGACACCGGGGAGCTGTTTTTT.

This clone appeared a few times. The chain combines TRBV5-6 with TRBJ1-1, with a tentative D call TRBD1 (5 bases). CDR3 length: 15 amino acids. Germline V gene data show CDR1 as SGHDT and CDR2 as YYEEEE. V was pared by 4 bases and J by 1 base, with 14 bases between. The CDR3 is CASSPGGTANTEAFF. The CDR3 region has the DNA TGTGCCAGCAGCCCCGGCGGGACGGCGAACACTGAAGCTTTCTTT.

This clone was detected a few times. The V call is TRBV11-1, the J call TRBJ2-1, with 11 bases fitting TRBD2. The CDR3 totals 15 residues. Per germline, CDR1 SGHAT and CDR2 FQDESV (reference sequence). The trim removed 1 base at V and 7 bases at J, leaving 3 bases unmatched. The CDR3 sequence: CASSLGLAGGNEQFF. For the CDR3, the DNA is TGTGCCAGCAGCTTAGGCCTAGCGGGAGGAAATGAGCAGTTCTTC.

This chain uses TRBV11-2 with TRBJ2-5, with D possibly TRBD2 on 6 matching bases. The CDR3 has 14 amino acids. Per germline, CDR1 SGHAT and CDR2 FQNNGV. V lost 5 bases and J 2 bases, leaving 12 bases between the germline ends. The CDR3 reads CASSSLALQETQYF. CDR3 bases: TGTGCCAGCAGCAGTCTAGCGCTTCAAGAGACCCAGTACTTC.

This clone was counted a few times. The chain is built from TRBV6-5 and TRBJ2-7, with D perhaps TRBD1 or TRBD2 (5 bases each). Trimming stripped 0 bases from V and 3 bases from J, with 15 bases between. Looked up from germline, CDR1 is MNHEY and CDR2 is SVGAGI. CDR3 length equals 16 residues. This CDR3 is CASSYSPRDLSYEQYF. Here the CDR3 DNA reads TGTGCCAGCAGTTACTCACCCCGGGACCTGAGCTACGAGCAGTACTTC.

This clone was seen a handful of times. The J gene is TRBJ2-7, the V gene TRBV2; the D gene is possibly TRBD1 (5 bases). Between the trimmed V and J ends, which lost 9 bases and 6 bases, there was a span of 12 bases. The CDR3 has 11 residues. In germline, CDR1 is SNHLY, CDR2 FYNNEI. CDR3 DNA sequence: TGTGCCAGAAGATCAGGGTTCGAGCAGTACTTC. Translation: CARRSGFEQYF.

This clone turned up a few times. This chain uses TRBV6-5 with TRBJ2-7; 10 bases agree with TRBD1. Trimming at V came to 5 bases and at J to 6 bases, leaving 4 bases not matched to a gene. Looked up from germline, CDR1 is MNHEY and CDR2 is SVGAGI. There are 13 residues in the CDR3. The CDR3: CASSRQGAREQYF. CDR3 sequence (DNA): TGTGCCAGCAGTCGACAGGGGGCGCGCGAGCAGTACTTC.

This clone was observed a handful of times. The chain couples TRBV29-1 to TRBJ1-1; D may be TRBD1 (6 bases). Looked up from germline, CDR1 is SQVTM and CDR2 is ANQGSEA. This CDR3 region has 13 residues. The germline V and J ends were trimmed by 7 bases and 0 bases, with 12 bases remaining between them. CDR3 nucleotide sequence: TGCAGCGCGTGGAGGGACATGAACACTGAAGCTTTCTTT. Translated, it gives CSAWRDMNTEAFF.